The rows below give T cell receptor beta chains drawn from one sample of a study of T cells in Graves' hyperthyroidism and ophthalmopathy. MiXCR, applied by TCRdb to the multiplex PCR reads, yields one record per CDR3 protein. This table has approximately 590,000 distinct CDR3 sequences, just over 45% appearing once. Sequenced material: peripheral blood or thyroid tissue (not recorded which). Receptor source: a young woman with Graves' hyperthyroidism. Each CDR3 is given with its conserved first and last residue. The order of the fields is J gene, D gene, V gene, clone size, CDR3 length, CDR3 DNA, CDR3 protein. The D gene is left open where the match is weak. Rows may omit the clone size; those that give it use once, few, many or a size class.

J: TRBJ2-6
D: TRBD2
V: TRBV12-3/TRBV12-4
size: NA
length: 17
DNA: TGTGCCAGCAGTTTATCACACGGGGAGGGGTGGGCCAACGTCCTGACTTTC
CDR3: CASSLSHGEGWANVLTF

J: TRBJ1-5
D: NA
V: TRBV12-3/TRBV12-4
size: few
length: 15
DNA: TGTGCCAGCAAAACGTTGTACGATAGCAATCAGCCCCAGCATTTT
CDR3: CASKTLYDSNQPQHF

J: TRBJ2-5
D: NA
V: TRBV11-2
size: NA
length: 15
DNA: TGTGCCAGCAGCCAACCCACCAGGGAGCAAAAGACCCAGTACTTC
CDR3: CASSQPTREQKTQYF

J: TRBJ1-4
D: TRBD1
V: TRBV25-1
size: NA
length: 12
DNA: TGTGCCATGGGACAGGAGAATGAAAAACTGTTTTTT
CDR3: CAMGQENEKLFF

J: TRBJ1-1
D: NA
V: TRBV7-2
size: once
length: 15
DNA: TGTGCCAGCAGCTTAGGGGGGCATATAGGCACTGAAGCTTTCTTT
CDR3: CASSLGGHIGTEAFF

J: TRBJ2-2
D: NA
V: TRBV10-3
size: NA
length: 16
DNA: TGTGCCAGCAGTGGGGAAGTAGCGGCGAACACCGGGGAGCTGTTTTTT
CDR3: CASSGEVAANTGELFF

J: TRBJ1-1
D: NA
V: TRBV15
size: NA
length: 13
DNA: TGTGCCACCAGCAGAGATATAGGACAGTGGGCTTTCTTT
CDR3: CATSRDIGQWAFF

J: TRBJ2-6
D: NA
V: TRBV29-1
size: many
length: 15
DNA: TGCAGCGTTGAAATTTGGGTGACTGGGGCCAACGTCCTGACTTTC
CDR3: CSVEIWVTGANVLTF

J: TRBJ1-6
D: NA
V: TRBV11-3
size: NA
length: 17
DNA: TGTGCCAGCAGCTTAGATTTTCGACAGCCAGATAATTCACCCCTCCACTTT
CDR3: CASSLDFRQPDNSPLHF

J: TRBJ1-3
D: NA
V: TRBV7-9
size: NA
length: 14
DNA: TGTGCCAGCAGCCTGAAAGTTGGTGGAAACACCATATATTTT
CDR3: CASSLKVGGNTIYF

J: TRBJ2-2
D: NA
V: TRBV5-4
size: few
length: 15
DNA: TGTGCCAGCAGCTTGGGGGTGACCTTAACCGGGGAGCTGTTTTTT
CDR3: CASSLGVTLTGELFF

J: TRBJ1-1
D: TRBD1
V: TRBV29-1
size: NA
length: 14
DNA: TGCAGCGTTGAGGCGGGACAGGGGTCCACTGAAGCTTTCTTT
CDR3: CSVEAGQGSTEAFF

J: TRBJ1-5
D: TRBD1
V: TRBV4-1
size: NA
length: 14
DNA: TGCGCCAGCAGCCCTCGACAGGGGGATCAGCCCCAGCATTTT
CDR3: CASSPRQGDQPQHF

J: TRBJ2-6
D: NA
V: TRBV11-2
size: few
length: 15
DNA: TGTGCCTGGAGTGTAGGCATACCTGGGGCCAACGTCCTGACTTTC
CDR3: CAWSVGIPGANVLTF

J: TRBJ1-1
D: NA
V: TRBV20-1
size: NA
length: 13
DNA: TGCAGTGCTAGCCGGGAGATGAACACTGAAGCTTTCTTT
CDR3: CSASREMNTEAFF

J: TRBJ1-5
D: TRBD1
V: TRBV19
size: NA
length: 12
DNA: TGTGCCTGGAGCAGGACAGGTCAGCCCCAGCATTTT
CDR3: CAWSRTGQPQHF

J: TRBJ1-2
D: NA
V: TRBV24-1
size: many
length: 14
DNA: TGTGCCACCAGTGACACAGGGATCGACTATGGCTACACCTTC
CDR3: CATSDTGIDYGYTF

J: TRBJ1-2
D: TRBD1
V: TRBV7-9
size: NA
length: 14
DNA: TGCGCCAGCAGCCAAGTCGGGACAGGGGGCGGCTACACCTTC
CDR3: CASSQVGTGGGYTF

J: TRBJ2-7
D: NA
V: TRBV20-1
size: few
length: 12
DNA: TGCAGTGCTAGGGCCCGAGATTACGAGCAGTACTTC
CDR3: CSARARDYEQYF

J: TRBJ1-2
D: TRBD1
V: TRBV15
size: many
length: 15
DNA: TGTGCCACCAGCACCAGACAGGGGGGCGACTATGGCTACACCTTC
CDR3: CATSTRQGGDYGYTF

J: TRBJ1-1
D: NA
V: TRBV6-5
size: NA
length: 12
DNA: TGTGCCAGCAGTTATGGACCTGGGGATGCTTTCTTT
CDR3: CASSYGPGDAFF

J: TRBJ2-2
D: NA
V: TRBV24-1
size: NA
length: 15
DNA: TGTGCCACCAGTGAACTTGACACCCGGACCGGGGAGCTGTTTTTT
CDR3: CATSELDTRTGELFF

J: TRBJ1-2
D: TRBD1
V: TRBV20-1
size: few
length: 13
DNA: TGCAGTGCTAGCAGGGGGTCTAACTATGGCTACACCTTC
CDR3: CSASRGSNYGYTF

J: TRBJ2-7
D: NA
V: TRBV2
size: NA
length: 16
DNA: TGTGCCAGCAGTGCACTCAGCGGACAGAGACCCTACGAGCAGTACTTC
CDR3: CASSALSGQRPYEQYF

J: TRBJ1-2
D: NA
V: TRBV5-1
size: few
length: 14
DNA: TGCGCCAGCAGCTTGCTTTCGGTGAACTATGGCTACACCTTC
CDR3: CASSLLSVNYGYTF

J: TRBJ2-7
D: TRBD2
V: TRBV5-1
size: NA
length: 14
DNA: TGCGCCAGCAGCTCGAGCGGGAGCTCCTACGAGCAGTACTTC
CDR3: CASSSSGSSYEQYF

J: TRBJ2-2
D: NA
V: TRBV29-1
size: NA
length: 16
DNA: NA
CDR3: CSVDGLAGVKPGSCFF

J: TRBJ1-4
D: NA
V: TRBV15
size: NA
length: 12
DNA: TGTGCCACCAGCAGCGCGTCCTTAACGCTGTTTTTT
CDR3: CATSSASLTLFF

J: TRBJ2-2
D: NA
V: TRBV15
size: NA
length: 16
DNA: TGTGCCACCAGCAGAACCGGGACACTTAACACCGGGGAGCTGTTTTTT
CDR3: CATSRTGTLNTGELFF

J: TRBJ2-5
D: NA
V: TRBV4-3
size: NA
length: 15
DNA: TGCGCCAGCAGCCAAGAGGGATCCACGGCCGAGACCCAGTACTTC
CDR3: CASSQEGSTAETQYF

J: TRBJ2-7
D: NA
V: TRBV29-1
size: many
length: 12
DNA: TGCAGCGTTCGACTAGTAGGATACGAGCAGTACTTC
CDR3: CSVRLVGYEQYF

J: TRBJ1-5
D: NA
V: TRBV6-6
size: many
length: 13
DNA: TGTGCCAGCAGTTACGAAAGGAATCAGCCCCAGCATTTT
CDR3: CASSYERNQPQHF

J: TRBJ2-3
D: TRBD2
V: TRBV24-1
size: NA
length: 14
DNA: TGTGCCACCAGTGACGGTGGGAGGGTAGATACGCAGTATTTT
CDR3: CATSDGGRVDTQYF

J: TRBJ1-5
D: NA
V: TRBV12-5
size: once
length: 20
DNA: TGTGCTAGTGGTTTGGTAATTTCGGGACGGACGAGTTATAGCAATCAGCCCCAGCATTTT
CDR3: CASGLVISGRTSYSNQPQHF

J: TRBJ1-1
D: TRBD1
V: TRBV13
size: few
length: 14
DNA: TGTGCCAGCAGAGAGGGACAGGCGAACACTGAAGCTTTCTTT
CDR3: CASREGQANTEAFF

J: TRBJ2-2
D: NA
V: TRBV29-1
size: NA
length: 16
DNA: TGCAGCGTTATCGGCTTAAAGCGGGCGAACACCGGGGAGCTGTTTTTT
CDR3: CSVIGLKRANTGELFF

J: TRBJ1-1
D: TRBD1
V: TRBV7-3
size: NA
length: 10
DNA: TGTGCCCCAGACAGGGTCGAAGCTTTCTTT
CDR3: CAPDRVEAFF

J: TRBJ1-5
D: TRBD1
V: TRBV10-3
size: NA
length: 18
DNA: TGTGCCATCAGTGAAGTTCAGGGGTCAGGGGGCAGCAATCAGCCCCAGCATTTT
CDR3: CAISEVQGSGGSNQPQHF

J: TRBJ1-2
D: NA
V: TRBV10-3
size: NA
length: 13
DNA: TGTGCCAGCAAGGACCGTGGTAGCTATGGCTACACCTTC
CDR3: CASKDRGSYGYTF

J: TRBJ2-7
D: NA
V: TRBV2
size: few
length: 17
DNA: TGTGCCAGCAGCCAAGTGCACGGACCAAGACAGGAACCCGAGCAGTACTTC
CDR3: CASSQVHGPRQEPEQYF

J: TRBJ1-1
D: NA
V: TRBV7-2
size: few
length: 14
DNA: TGTGCCAGCAGCTTAGTCTTTGGCGAGACTGAAGCTTTCTTT
CDR3: CASSLVFGETEAFF

J: TRBJ2-7
D: TRBD2
V: TRBV2
size: NA
length: 15
DNA: TGTGCCAGCAGTCGATTAGCGGGAGGGCAACACGAGCAGTACTTC
CDR3: CASSRLAGGQHEQYF

J: TRBJ2-7
D: NA
V: TRBV19
size: few
length: 14
DNA: TGTGCCAGTAGGGAAGATACTTACTCCTACGAGCAGTACTTC
CDR3: CASREDTYSYEQYF

J: TRBJ1-3
D: TRBD1
V: TRBV29-1
size: once
length: 13
DNA: TGCAGCATCCTGACAGGGGATGGGGAGACCATATATTTT
CDR3: CSILTGDGETIYF

J: TRBJ2-7
D: TRBD2
V: TRBV20-1
size: NA
length: 17
DNA: TGCAGTGCTAGAGTTCGGCTAGCGGGGTTAAGCTCCTACGAGCAGTACTTC
CDR3: CSARVRLAGLSSYEQYF

J: TRBJ1-4
D: NA
V: TRBV15
size: NA
length: 15
DNA: TGTGCCACCAGCAGAGAGGGGACAAAGAATGAAAAACTGTTTTTT
CDR3: CATSREGTKNEKLFF

J: TRBJ1-4
D: NA
V: TRBV20-1
size: NA
length: 14
DNA: TGCAGTGCTAGTCGCTTAGTTGTGGCTGAAAAACTGTTTTTT
CDR3: CSASRLVVAEKLFF

J: TRBJ2-2
D: NA
V: TRBV6-4
size: NA
length: 13
DNA: TGTGCCAGCAGTGGACAGAGCACCGGGGAGCTGTTTTTT
CDR3: CASSGQSTGELFF

J: TRBJ1-1
D: NA
V: TRBV29-1
size: many
length: 10
DNA: TGCAGCGTGCGGGACACTGAAGCTTTCTTT
CDR3: CSVRDTEAFF

J: TRBJ1-2
D: TRBD1
V: TRBV29-1
size: NA
length: 14
DNA: TGCAGCGTTGAAGAGGGGACAGCTAACTATGGCTACACCTTC
CDR3: CSVEEGTANYGYTF

J: TRBJ2-3
D: TRBD2
V: TRBV29-1
size: few
length: 14
DNA: TGCAGCGTTGCAACTAGCGGGGGCCGCGAAACGCAGTATTTT
CDR3: CSVATSGGRETQYF

J: TRBJ2-6
D: NA
V: TRBV6-5
size: NA
length: 19
DNA: TGTGCCAGCAGTTACCTCCGGGACACAGATCTCTCTGGGGCCAACGTCCTGACTTTC
CDR3: CASSYLRDTDLSGANVLTF

J: TRBJ2-7
D: NA
V: TRBV20-1
size: few
length: 15
DNA: TGCAGTGCTAGAGAACCATACAGGACCCTGGGGGAGCAGTACTTC
CDR3: CSAREPYRTLGEQYF

J: TRBJ1-1
D: NA
V: TRBV7-3
size: few
length: 13
DNA: TGTGCCAGCAGCTTAATCCGGAGCACTGAAGCTTTCTTT
CDR3: CASSLIRSTEAFF

J: TRBJ2-5
D: TRBD2
V: TRBV29-1
size: NA
length: 16
DNA: TGCAGCGTTGAGTCGACTAGCGGGCCGTACCAAGAGACCCAGTACTTC
CDR3: CSVESTSGPYQETQYF

J: TRBJ2-5
D: TRBD2
V: TRBV24-1
size: once
length: 14
DNA: TGTGCCACCAGTGATACAGCGGGAGATGAGACCCAGTACTTC
CDR3: CATSDTAGDETQYF

J: TRBJ2-7
D: NA
V: TRBV7-9
size: NA
length: 12
DNA: TGTGCCAGCAGCTGGTCCGGCGACGAGCAGTACTTC
CDR3: CASSWSGDEQYF